The clone carrying this T cell receptor beta chain was seen a handful of times. A TCRbeta library incorporating unique molecular identifiers was prepared. TCRdb itself ran the PCR reads through MiXCR, one entry per CDR3 protein. The table includes hundreds of thousands of distinct CDR3 sequences, around 16% detected once. This sample is part of a study of T-cell reconstitution after alpha-beta-depleted transplantation in children. This specimen was PBMCs from the stem cell graft donor, taken from the stem cell graft. This receptor was identified in a human donor who donated a stem cell graft to a child with acute myeloid leukemia.

The CDR3 spells CASSPPDRTFYGYTF. The CDR3 DNA follows: TGTGCCAGCAGCCCCCCCGACAGGACTTTCTATGGCTACACCTTC. The chain carries TRBV7-9 and TRBJ1-2; a possible D gene is TRBD1 (6 bases). Germline assignment: CDR1 SEHNR and CDR2 FQNEAQ (reference sequence). Trimming took off 5 bases at V and 4 bases at J, with 17 bases between the two ends. The CDR3 runs 15 residues.